The 18 T cell receptor beta chains listed next were all sequenced from one sample in a study of graft-versus-host responses after intestinal transplantation. Their recognized antigens are unknown. This table comes from immunoSEQ multiplex PCR, and its TCRdb copy is limited to in-frame clones, with some not included. The sample contains approximately 97,000 clones, under 95% of which appear only once. The sequences come from unstimulated CD8+ T cells sorted from spleen or lymph node cells, collected before transplant. Receptor source: a human donor who was the organ donor for an intestinal transplant.

The chain has TRBV5-4 and TRBJ1-3; D is possibly TRBD1 (6 bases). Looked up from germline, CDR1 is SGHNT and CDR2 is YYREEE (reference sequence). Trimming stripped 4 bases from V and 0 bases from J, with 11 bases between. The CDR3 is 15 residues long. The CDR3 is CASSLQGVSGNTIYF. CDR3 in DNA: TGTGCCAGCAGCCTACAGGGCGTCTCTGGAAACACCATATATTTT.

The chain links TRBV13 to TRBJ2-2; a weak D match, TRBD2 (5 bases). Trimming shortened V by 4 bases and J by 4 bases, and 10 bases separated the two germline ends. The germline gives CDR1 PRHDT, CDR2 FYEKMQ (reference sequence). The CDR3 covers 14 residues. The CDR3 sequence is CASSSGFGTGELFF. The DNA of the CDR3 is TGTGCCAGCAGCTCGGGGTTTGGCACCGGGGAGCTGTTTTTT.

The chain employs TRBV27 and TRBJ2-4; 8 nucleotides agree with TRBD1. V was clipped by 5 bases and J by 1 base; unmatched bases: 19. The CDR3 is 20 residues long. The germline V gene has CDR1 MNHEY and CDR2 SMNVEV (reference sequence). Here the CDR3 DNA reads TGTGCCAGCAGTCTAAATGTGGGGACAGGATTGGCAGGGGCCAAAAACATTCAGTACTTC. It translates to CASSLNVGTGLAGAKNIQYF.

The chain has TRBV6-1 and TRBJ1-3; tentative D call: TRBD1 (6 bases). CDR3 length equals 15 residues. The germline V gene encodes CDR1 MNHNS and CDR2 SASEGT. The V gene lost 6 bases and the J gene lost 0 bases, with 12 bases spanning the gap. The CDR3, as DNA: TGTGCCAGCAGACAATGGGACACCTCTGGAAACACCATATATTTT. Translating it yields CASRQWDTSGNTIYF.

V usage is TRBV13 and J usage is TRBJ1-2, with D possibly TRBD1 on 6 matching bases. V shed 4 bases and J shed 4 bases, with 16 bases lying between them. Germline V gene data show CDR1 as PRHDT and CDR2 as FYEKMQ (reference sequence). CDR3 size: 15 residues. Here the CDR3 reads CASSSNGQPLYGYTF. The CDR3 coding sequence is TGTGCCAGCAGCTCTAACGGACAGCCACTCTATGGCTACACCTTC.

This chain joins TRBV4-1 and TRBJ2-3; 7 bases match TRBD2. This CDR3 region has 14 residues. Germline V gene lookup returns CDR1 MGHRA and CDR2 YSYEKL. The V segment lost 1 base and the J segment 3 bases; nucleotides outside the gene matches: 1. Written as DNA, the CDR3 is TGCGCCAGCAGCCAAGGACTAGCTACAGATACGCAGTATTTT. Its protein product is CASSQGLATDTQYF.

The V gene is TRBV28, the J gene TRBJ2-1; 7 bases line up with TRBD1. The CDR3 consists of 15 residues. Germline V gives CDR1 MDHEN, CDR2 SYDVKM. The junction had 8 bases not matched to a gene; V was cut back by 6 bases and J by 3 bases. The CDR3 DNA sequence: TGTGCCAGCAGATCTACAGGGGCCAGCTACAATGAGCAGTTCTTC. It yields the protein CASRSTGASYNEQFF.

The V gene is TRBV4-1, the J gene TRBJ2-7; perhaps TRBD2 as D (5 bases). Germline V gives CDR1 MGHRA, CDR2 YSYEKL. This CDR3 has 16 amino acids. Between the trimmed V and J ends, which lost 0 bases and 4 bases, there was a span of 16 bases. The CDR3 spells CASSQEAALDGYEQYF. The DNA for the CDR3 is TGCGCCAGCAGCCAAGAGGCCGCACTAGACGGGTACGAGCAGTACTTC.

The chain joins TRBV7-9 to TRBJ2-1, with a possible D match to TRBD1 (6 bases). Between the trimmed V and J ends, which lost 5 bases and 4 bases, there was a span of 15 bases. Germline V gene lookup returns CDR1 SEHNR and CDR2 FQNEAQ (reference sequence). This CDR3 spans 15 amino acids. The CDR3 is CASSVRGSGYNEQFF. The CDR3 nucleotides are TGTGCCAGCAGCGTTAGGGGGTCAGGATACAATGAGCAGTTCTTC.

This sequence joins TRBV28 and TRBJ1-1; weak D call: TRBD1 (6 bases). CDR3 length equals 16 residues. V lost 5 bases to trimming and J lost 3 bases, with 19 bases between them. CDR1 MDHEN and CDR2 SYDVKM come from the germline V gene. CDR3 in amino acids: CASSADPTHRDTEAFF. The DNA of the CDR3 is TGTGCCAGCAGTGCCGACCCCACCCACAGGGACACTGAAGCTTTCTTT.

This CDR3 reads CASSPITGNEQFF. Here the CDR3 DNA reads TGTGCCAGCAGTCCTATTACGGGAAATGAGCAGTTCTTC. The chain links TRBV27 to TRBJ2-1, with TRBD2 as a possible D gene (5 bases). Germline V gene data show CDR1 as MNHEY and CDR2 as SMNVEV (reference sequence). Trimming left V 5 bases short and J 7 bases short, with 12 bases between. The CDR3 is made up of 13 amino acids.

This chain links TRBV5-4 with TRBJ1-1; D perhaps matches TRBD1 (5 bases). Germline lookup yields CDR1 SGHNT and CDR2 YYREEE (reference sequence). The CDR3 sequence is 12 residues long. The ends were cut back, 3 bases at V and 6 bases at J, with 9 bases in the middle. The CDR3 coding sequence is TGTGCCAGCAGCTGGGGGGGTGCTGAAGCTTTCTTT. Protein sequence: CASSWGGAEAFF. Complete variable domain (other parts from reference TRBV5-4 and TRBJ1-1): ETGVTQSPTHLIKTRGQQVTLRCSSQSGHNTVSWYQQALGQGPQFIFQYYREEENGRGNFPPRFSGLQFPNYSSELNVNALELDDSALYLCASSWGGAEAFFGQGTRLTVV.

The V gene is TRBV19, the J gene TRBJ1-4, with D perhaps matching TRBD1 (6 bases). Germline CDR1 LNHDA, CDR2 SQIVND (reference sequence). CDR3 length: 13 amino acids. Trimming took 10 bases from V and 7 from J, leaving 16 bases between them. The CDR3 region is CATRQAGSEKLFF. The CDR3 bases are TGTGCCACCCGACAGGCAGGTAGTGAAAAACTGTTTTTT. The variable domain in full, completed from reference TRBV19 and TRBJ1-4, reads DGGITQSPKYLFRKEGQNVTLSCEQNLNHDAMYWYRQDPGQGLRLIYYSQIVNDFQKGDIAEGYSVSREKKESFPLTVTSAQKNPTAFYLCATRQAGSEKLFFGSGTQLSVL.

This clone was observed a handful of times. This CDR3 is CAWGLGNTEAFF. The CDR3 DNA is TGTGCCTGGGGACTGGGGAACACTGAAGCTTTCTTT. V usage is TRBV30 and J usage is TRBJ1-1; D unresolved. There are 12 residues in the CDR3. Trimming removed 5 bases at V and 1 base at J, with 8 bases between. Looked up from germline, CDR1 is GTSNPN and CDR2 is SVGIG (reference sequence).

The chain couples TRBV7-9 to TRBJ2-1; D might be TRBD2 (6 bases). V lost 2 bases and J lost 3, with 8 bases in between. The CDR3 contains 14 residues. CDR1 is SEHNR and CDR2 is FQNEAQ in the germline V gene (reference sequence). CDR3 in DNA: TGTGCCAGCAGCTTATTGCGGGACTACAATGAGCAGTTCTTC. It encodes CASSLLRDYNEQFF.

The V gene is TRBV28, the J gene TRBJ2-7; 12 positions match TRBD1. CDR1 and CDR2 (germline): MDHEN, SYDVKM. The J segment lost 9 bases and the V segment lost 4 bases, leaving 13 bases of the junction unmatched. The CDR3 is 16 residues long. Here the CDR3 DNA reads TGTGCCAGCAGTTCATCTTACGGGACAGGGGGCAGAGTGCAGTACTTC. Protein product: CASSSSYGTGGRVQYF. The whole variable domain, filled in from reference TRBV28 and TRBJ2-7, reads DVKVTQSSRYLVKRTGEKVFLECVQDMDHENMFWYRQDPGLGLRLIYFSYDVKMKEKGDIPEGYSVSREKKERFSLILESASTNQTSMYLCASSSSYGTGGRVQYFGPGTRLTVT.

The rearrangement links TRBV7-9 to TRBJ1-5; possible D gene TRBD1, 5 bases. The CDR3 spans 16 residues. CDR1 SEHNR and CDR2 FQNEAQ come from the germline V gene (reference sequence). The V gene lost 1 base and the J gene lost 5 bases, with 15 bases spanning the gap. Written as DNA, the CDR3 is TGTGCCAGCAGCTTAGTAGGTCGGGGAGGGGATCAGCCCCAGCATTTT. Translation: CASSLVGRGGDQPQHF.

The V call is TRBV9, the J call TRBJ2-5, with TRBD2 matching 10 bases. CDR1 is SGDLS, CDR2 YYNGEE, per germline. The trim removed 3 bases at V and 7 bases at J, leaving 12 bases unmatched. The CDR3 sequence is 16 residues long. The CDR3: CASSAYTSGVDVTQYF. CDR3 nucleotide sequence: TGTGCCAGCAGCGCCTACACTAGCGGGGTTGATGTGACCCAGTACTTC. Full variable domain (missing parts from reference TRBV9 and TRBJ2-5): DSGVTQTPKHLITATGQRVTLRCSPRSGDLSVYWYQQSLDQGLQFLIQYYNGEERAKGNILERFSAQQFPDLHSELNLSSLELGDSALYFCASSAYTSGVDVTQYFGPGTRLLVL.